One and the same sample provided the 28 T cell receptor beta chains below, sequenced in a study of blood T cell repertoires in COVID-19. The data were produced by immunoSEQ multiplex PCR, yet TCRdb's version contains in-frame clones alone and is incomplete. The data show 200,000 or so clones, with around 80% seen just once and about 13% held by the top ten. The sample comprised peripheral blood. The receptors were sampled from a human donor in a cohort sampled during active COVID-19.

The chain recombines TRBV3-1 (or the pseudogene TRBV3-2) with TRBJ2-6; 12 bases are shared with TRBD1. Per the germline V gene, CDR1 is LGHDT and CDR2 is YNNKEL (reference sequence). The CDR3 sequence is 17 residues long. Trimming took 5 bases from V and 2 from J; bases not matched to a gene: 4. The DNA for the CDR3 is TGTGCCAGCAGCGACCGGGACAGGGGGCCTGGGGCCAACGTCCTGACTTTC. It codes for CASSDRDRGPGANVLTF.

This clone was seen more than once but under ten times. The CDR3 DNA reads TGTGCCAGCAGCTTAGGCCCGGCGGGCGCCTACGAGCAGTACTTC. Protein: CASSLGPAGAYEQYF. The gene calls are TRBV7-2 and TRBJ2-7; D is possibly TRBD2 (5 bases). Germline CDR1 and CDR2: SGHTA and FQGNSA. This CDR3 is built from 15 residues. Deletions cut 1 base from V and 2 bases from J, with 12 bases between.

The V call is TRBV28, the J call TRBJ1-4; 7 positions match TRBD1. V was clipped by 6 bases and J by 5 bases; unmatched bases: 9. This CDR3 comprises 15 residues. Germline lookup yields CDR1 MDHEN and CDR2 SYDVKM. The CDR3 DNA follows: TGTGCCAGCAGCGGACAGGATGCGACGAATGAAAAACTGTTTTTT. This codes for CASSGQDATNEKLFF.

The table lists this clone with a count of one. CDR3 region: CASTRTDLSGTQYF. The CDR3 nucleotides read TGTGCCAGCACCAGGACAGATCTCTCAGGGACCCAGTACTTC. The chain uses TRBV28 and TRBJ2-5, with a weak D call TRBD1 (6 bases). CDR3 length: 14 amino acids. Germline assignment: CDR1 MDHEN and CDR2 SYDVKM. V lost 7 bases, J lost 7 bases, and 19 bases lay in between.

The chain joins TRBV7-8 to TRBJ2-1, with D perhaps TRBD1 (6 bases). In germline, CDR1 is SGHVS, CDR2 FQNEAQ. The V end lost 5 bases, the J end lost 3 bases, and 14 bases lay between the germline ends. CDR3 length equals 15 residues. The CDR3 coding sequence is TGTGCCAGCAGCCGTTACAGGACAGTCTACAATGAGCAGTTCTTC. Translated: CASSRYRTVYNEQFF.

CDR3 sequence reads: CASSESSLDWDRVDQPQHF. In nucleotides, the CDR3 is TGTGCCAGCAGTGAGAGCTCGTTAGACTGGGACAGGGTGGATCAGCCCCAGCATTTT. The chain combines TRBV6-1 with TRBJ1-5; 9 bases fit TRBD1. CDR1 is MNHNS, CDR2 SASEGT, per germline. The CDR3 length is 19 residues. The J segment lost 5 bases and the V segment lost 3 bases, leaving 17 bases of the junction unmatched.

The chain uses TRBV4-1 and TRBJ2-1; D gene unclear. In germline, CDR1 is MGHRA, CDR2 YSYEKL. Between the trimmed V and J ends, which lost 1 base and 8 bases, there was a span of 6 bases. The CDR3 covers 12 residues. The CDR3 spells CASSQVGDEQFF. CDR3 in DNA: TGCGCCAGCAGCCAAGTGGGCGATGAGCAGTTCTTC.

The V and J genes are TRBV5-8 and TRBJ1-5; D ambiguous. CDR3 length equals 14 residues. V was trimmed by 3 bases and J by 0 bases, leaving 7 bases between them. CDR1 SGHTS and CDR2 YDEGEE come from the germline V gene. The CDR3 DNA reads as TGTGCCAGCAGCTCACATTATAGCAATCAGCCCCAGCATTTT. This sequence encodes CASSSHYSNQPQHF.

The rearrangement joins TRBV27 to TRBJ1-5, with TRBD1 matching 9 bases. The V gene end was trimmed by 4 bases and the J gene end by 7 bases; junction bases not matched to a gene: 5. The germline V gene has CDR1 MNHEY and CDR2 SMNVEV (reference sequence). This CDR3 is built from 14 residues. The CDR3 nucleotides are TGTGCCAGCAGTTCACAGGGGGCGCGGCAGCCCCAGCATTTT. This gives the protein CASSSQGARQPQHF.

The gene calls are TRBV3-1 (or the pseudogene TRBV3-2) and TRBJ2-4, with 8 positions matching TRBD1. Germline values: CDR1 LGHDT, CDR2 YNNKEL (reference sequence). This CDR3 is built from 17 residues. J lost 4 bases, V lost 1 base, and 9 bases had no gene match. Written as DNA, the CDR3 is TGTGCCAGCAGCCAAGTAGGTTCGGGGGACAGGAAAAACATTCAGTACTTC. This encodes CASSQVGSGDRKNIQYF.

This chain joins TRBV7-9 and TRBJ2-3; weak D call: TRBD1 (5 bases). Germline CDR1 SEHNR, CDR2 FQNEAQ (reference sequence). Trimming pared 3 bases from V and 4 bases from J, leaving 14 bases between. CDR3 length: 15 amino acids. CDR3 coding DNA: TGTGCCAGCAGCTTTGGGGCGGTGCTGGCAGATACGCAGTATTTT. Translation: CASSFGAVLADTQYF. The entire variable domain, with the rest obtained from reference TRBV7-9 and TRBJ2-3, is as follows: DTGVSQNPRHKITKRGQNVTFRCDPISEHNRLYWYRQTLGQGPEFLTYFQNEAQLEKSRLLSDRFSAERPKGSFSTLEIQRTEQGDSAMYLCASSFGAVLADTQYFGPGTRLTVL.

This clone was seen a few times. This sequence joins TRBV27 and TRBJ1-5, with 8 bases aligning to TRBD1. Losses at the gene ends were 4 bases for V and 3 bases for J; bases not matched to a gene: 5. This CDR3 comprises 15 residues. The V gene's germline CDR1 is MNHEY and CDR2 SMNVEV (reference sequence). CDR3 region: CASSSQGALNQPQHF. CDR3 sequence (DNA): TGTGCCAGCAGTTCGCAGGGGGCTCTCAATCAGCCCCAGCATTTT.

The rearrangement links TRBV27 to TRBJ1-5; D is possibly TRBD1 (5 bases). CDR3 length: 16 residues. V shed 0 bases and J shed 5 bases, with 14 bases lying between them. CDR1 MNHEY and CDR2 SMNVEV come from the germline V gene (reference sequence). CDR3 nucleotide sequence: TGTGCCAGCAGTTTATCTCGGGCGGGAGGGGATCAGCCCCAGCATTTT. Translating it yields CASSLSRAGGDQPQHF.

The chain has TRBV15 and TRBJ1-4; TRBD1 is a possible D gene (5 bases). V lost 1 base and J lost 0, with 9 bases in between. The germline V gene has CDR1 LNHNV and CDR2 YYDKDF (reference sequence). The CDR3 is 16 residues long. The CDR3 is CATSRVRGATNEKLFF. CDR3 sequence (DNA): TGTGCCACCAGCAGAGTTCGGGGGGCAACTAATGAAAAACTGTTTTTT.

The chain carries TRBV5-1 and TRBJ1-1, with 7 positions matching TRBD1. Germline CDR1 reads SGHRS; CDR2 reads YFSETQ. The V and J ends lost 2 bases and 1 base, in that order; junction bases with no gene match: 5. The CDR3 extends over 15 amino acids. The CDR3 spells CASSLRGGANTEAFF. The CDR3 nucleotides read TGCGCCAGCAGCTTACGAGGGGGCGCGAACACTGAAGCTTTCTTT.

The genes are TRBV10-2 and TRBJ2-5, with a possible D match to TRBD2 (7 bases). The CDR3 runs to 17 residues. Germline V gene data show CDR1 as WSHSY and CDR2 as SAAADI. V was clipped by 2 bases and J by 4 bases, with 20 bases between them. The CDR3 loop reads CASSERNSGGHRETQYF. The DNA for the CDR3 is TGCGCCAGCAGTGAGAGAAATTCGGGGGGCCACCGAGAGACCCAGTACTTC.

This clone was recorded once. V gene TRBV3-1 (or the pseudogene TRBV3-2) combines with J gene TRBJ2-7; TRBD2 might be the D (7 bases). Germline V gives CDR1 LGHDT, CDR2 YNNKEL (reference sequence). The CDR3 consists of 15 residues. Trimming removed 1 base at V and 4 bases at J, with 14 bases between. CDR3 amino acids: CASSQVGGGPYEQYF. The CDR3 DNA follows: TGTGCCAGCAGCCAAGTAGGGGGGGGTCCTTACGAGCAGTACTTC.

V gene TRBV7-2 combines with J gene TRBJ2-7; the match to TRBD2 covers 11 bases. The germline V gene has CDR1 SGHTA and CDR2 FQGNSA. The ends lost 2 bases at V and 3 bases at J; junction bases unmatched: 3. There are 15 residues in the CDR3. CDR3 sequence (DNA): TGTGCCAGCAGCTTAACTAGCGGGAGTGTCTACGAGCAGTACTTC. Its translation: CASSLTSGSVYEQYF.

The chain links TRBV7-8 to TRBJ1-2, with D perhaps matching TRBD1 (6 bases). Trimming took off 5 bases at V and 4 bases at J, with 23 bases between the two ends. CDR1 and CDR2 (germline): SGHVS, FQNEAQ. This CDR3 is built from 17 residues. CDR3: CASSPTGTPRGGYGYTF. CDR3 bases: TGTGCCAGCAGCCCAACCGGGACTCCAAGGGGGGGCTATGGCTACACCTTC.

The chain employs TRBV3-1 (or the pseudogene TRBV3-2) and TRBJ1-1; D unresolved. Looked up from germline, CDR1 is LGHDT and CDR2 is YNNKEL (reference sequence). V shed 2 bases and J shed 2 bases, with 12 bases lying between them. This CDR3 has 15 residues. The CDR3 DNA is TGTGCCAGCAGCCAATCACCTCCCGGTAACACTGAAGCTTTCTTT. Protein sequence: CASSQSPPGNTEAFF.

V is TRBV4-1 and J is TRBJ2-3; 9 nucleotides match TRBD1. The CDR3 runs to 14 residues. The V gene's germline CDR1 is MGHRA and CDR2 YSYEKL. The V segment lost 5 bases and the J segment 2 bases; nucleotides outside the gene matches: 2. The CDR3 here is CASSDRGNTDTQYF. DNA for the CDR3: TGCGCCAGCAGCGACAGGGGGAACACAGATACGCAGTATTTT.

The chain combines TRBV28 with TRBJ2-7, with TRBD1 matching over 10 bases. V lost 5 bases, J lost 2 bases, and 6 bases stayed unmatched. CDR1 MDHEN and CDR2 SYDVKM come from the germline V gene. CDR3 length equals 15 residues. CDR3 in amino acids: CASSRTGTGAYEQYF. Here the CDR3 DNA reads TGTGCCAGCAGTCGGACCGGGACAGGGGCCTACGAGCAGTACTTC.

The rearrangement links TRBV11-2 to TRBJ1-2; TRBD1 is a possible D gene (5 bases). CDR3 length equals 13 residues. Germline loops: CDR1 SGHAT, CDR2 FQNNGV. V was clipped by 4 bases and J by 8 bases, with 14 bases between them. The CDR3 sequence is CASSSFRGGGYTF. The DNA for the CDR3 is TGTGCCAGCAGCTCCTTTCGGGGGGGAGGCTACACCTTC.

This clone was seen a few times. V gene TRBV28 combines with J gene TRBJ1-5; D is unresolved. The V end lost 3 bases, the J end lost 4 bases, and 7 bases lay between the germline ends. The CDR3 contains 13 residues. Germline CDR1 MDHEN, CDR2 SYDVKM. The CDR3 region is CASSFSRNQPQHF. CDR3 in DNA: TGTGCCAGCAGTTTTAGCCGGAATCAGCCCCAGCATTTT.

This clone was found many times. The rearrangement joins TRBV30 to TRBJ2-2; maybe TRBD2 (5 bases). The CDR3 is 12 residues long. V gave up 5 bases and J gave up 7 bases, with 11 bases separating them. CDR1 is GTSNPN and CDR2 is SVGIG in the germline V gene (reference sequence). This chain's CDR3 is CAWSLGIGELFF. CDR3 in DNA: TGTGCCTGGTCCCTCGGGATCGGGGAGCTGTTTTTT.

The rearrangement uses TRBV7-9 and TRBJ2-2, with TRBD2 matching 7 bases. V shed 3 bases, J shed 3 bases, and the junction held 10 bases outside the gene matches. CDR1 and CDR2 from the germline V gene are SEHNR and FQNEAQ (reference sequence). The CDR3 runs to 17 residues. The CDR3 sequence: CASSFGETSVHTGELFF. The CDR3 DNA sequence: TGTGCCAGCAGCTTTGGGGAAACTAGCGTCCACACCGGGGAGCTGTTTTTT.

CDR3: CASSLSSNTEAFF. CDR3 nucleotide sequence: TGTGCCAGCAGTTTATCCTCGAACACTGAAGCTTTCTTT. The gene calls are TRBV28 and TRBJ1-1; D is undetermined. The germline V and J ends were trimmed by 1 base and 1 base, with 4 bases remaining between them. Germline V gives CDR1 MDHEN, CDR2 SYDVKM. CDR3 length: 13 residues.

Concerning this clone itself: A read error may account for a junction end that differs from germline. The rearrangement joins TRBV5-1 to TRBJ2-1; the D gene is possibly TRBD2 (5 bases). CDR1 is SGHRS, CDR2 YFSETQ, per germline. The CDR3 totals 15 residues. DNA for the CDR3: TGCGCCAGCAGCTCTACCGGGTTCGACTACCATGAGCAGTTCTTC. Its protein product is CASSSTGFDYHEQFF.